In its sample, the clone carrying this T cell receptor beta chain was seen a few times. Its antigen is unidentified. The data were obtained in a study of T-cell reconstitution after alpha-beta-depleted transplantation in children. This sample's TCRbeta library carried unique molecular identifier barcodes. TCRdb ran MiXCR on the PCR reads and lists one entry per CDR3 protein. The sample has around 440,000 distinct CDR3 sequences, roughly a tenth seen once. Study-wide results and caveats: Surviving recipient T cells and thymic progenitors accounted for the high day-60 TCRbeta diversity observed in some patients. It was newly produced T cells that mostly accounted for T-cell counts and diversity one year after transplant. As was reported, about two months after transplant, alpha-beta T cells came from several hundred expanded graft clones.

CDR1 is SGHAT, CDR2 FQNNGV, per germline. The ends lost 6 bases at V and 4 bases at J; junction bases unmatched: 19. The CDR3 consists of 18 residues. The input for sequencing was PBMCs, taken before TCRalphabeta/CD19-depleted stem cell transplant. V usage is TRBV11-2 and J usage is TRBJ2-5; 8 bases map to TRBD2. The sequence came from a child aged 2 to 9 with inherited bone marrow failure, due to receive a stem cell transplant. The CDR3 protein is CASRSGSGGLGSRETQYF. The CDR3 DNA is TGTGCCAGCAGAAGTGGGTCGGGGGGACTAGGCTCTCGAGAGACCCAGTACTTC.